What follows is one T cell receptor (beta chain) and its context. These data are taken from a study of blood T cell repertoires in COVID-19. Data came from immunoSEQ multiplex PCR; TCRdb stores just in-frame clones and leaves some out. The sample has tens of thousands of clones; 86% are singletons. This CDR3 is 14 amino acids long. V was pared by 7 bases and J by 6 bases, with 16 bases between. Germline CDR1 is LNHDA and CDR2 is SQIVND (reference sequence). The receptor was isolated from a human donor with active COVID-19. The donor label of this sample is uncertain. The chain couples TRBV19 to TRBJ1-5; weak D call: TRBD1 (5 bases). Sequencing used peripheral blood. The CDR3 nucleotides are TGTGCCAGTACTTTCTGGGGGGGTGGTCAGCCCCAGCATTTT. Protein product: CASTFWGGGQPQHF.